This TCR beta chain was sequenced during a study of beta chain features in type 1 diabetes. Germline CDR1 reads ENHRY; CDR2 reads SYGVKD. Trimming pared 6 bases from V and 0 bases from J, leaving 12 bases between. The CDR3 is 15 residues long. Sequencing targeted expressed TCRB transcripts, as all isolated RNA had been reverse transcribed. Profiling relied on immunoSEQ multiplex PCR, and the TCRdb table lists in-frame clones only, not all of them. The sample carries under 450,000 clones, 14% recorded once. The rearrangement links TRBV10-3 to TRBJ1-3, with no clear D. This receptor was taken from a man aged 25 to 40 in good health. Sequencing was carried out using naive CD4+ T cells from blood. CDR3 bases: TGTGCCATCAGCACGGGCCGGGGCTCTGGAAACACCATATATTTT. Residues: CAISTGRGSGNTIYF.